This T cell receptor (beta chain) was sequenced for a study of blood T cells in healthy people across ages. A note on this clonotype: Its antigen remains unidentified. The junction does not match germline at one end; this may be a read error.

CDR1 SEHNR and CDR2 FQNEAQ come from the germline V gene (reference sequence). The CDR3 is 16 residues long. Study results and caveats: Unsorted PBMCs blocked a conclusive comparison of naive and antigen-experienced cells. TCR beta diversity per million T cells fell roughly linearly with age. Researchers deemed the diversity estimates from one million T cells underestimates.

A second 7 to 11 cycle PCR used barcoded and J-beta primers. Each cDNA molecule received a tag from a template-switch adaptor that had 12 random nucleotides. One entry per CDR3 protein results from TCRdb running MiXCR on the 5' RACE reads. The sample has about 750,000 distinct CDR3 sequences, 50% to 65% seen once. The TCR was taken from a man of 80 years or more in good health. This sequence joins TRBV7-9 and TRBJ2-7; D possibly corresponds to TRBD2 (5 bases). The sample was blood. The DNA for the CDR3 is TGTGTCAGCAGCTCGCCCTGGACGGGGAGCTCCTACGAGCAGTACTTC. This translates into CVSSSPWTGSSYEQYF.